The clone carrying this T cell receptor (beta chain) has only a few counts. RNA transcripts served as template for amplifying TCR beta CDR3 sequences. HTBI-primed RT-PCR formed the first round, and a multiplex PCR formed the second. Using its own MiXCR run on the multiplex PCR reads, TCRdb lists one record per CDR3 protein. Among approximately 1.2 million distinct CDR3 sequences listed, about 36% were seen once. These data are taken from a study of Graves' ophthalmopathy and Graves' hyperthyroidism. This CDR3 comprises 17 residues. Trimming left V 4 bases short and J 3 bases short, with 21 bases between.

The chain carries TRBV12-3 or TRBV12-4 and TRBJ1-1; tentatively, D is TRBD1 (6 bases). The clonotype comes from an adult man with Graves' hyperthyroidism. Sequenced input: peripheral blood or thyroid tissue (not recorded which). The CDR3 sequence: CASSYSGPGQIDTEAFF. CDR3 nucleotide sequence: TGTGCCAGCAGTTACTCTGGACCAGGACAGATAGACACTGAAGCTTTCTTT.